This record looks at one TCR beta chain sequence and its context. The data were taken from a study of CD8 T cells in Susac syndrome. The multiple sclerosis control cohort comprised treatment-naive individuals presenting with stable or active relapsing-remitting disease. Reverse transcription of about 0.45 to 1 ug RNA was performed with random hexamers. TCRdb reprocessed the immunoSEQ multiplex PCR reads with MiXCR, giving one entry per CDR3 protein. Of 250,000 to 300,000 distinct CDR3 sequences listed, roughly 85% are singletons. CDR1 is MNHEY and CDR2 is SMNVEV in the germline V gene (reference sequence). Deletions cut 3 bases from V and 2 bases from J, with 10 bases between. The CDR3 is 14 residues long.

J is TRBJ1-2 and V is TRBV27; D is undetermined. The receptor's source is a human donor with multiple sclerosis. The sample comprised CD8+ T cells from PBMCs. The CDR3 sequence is CASSFLGPNYGYTF. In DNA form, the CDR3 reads TGTGCCAGCAGTTTCTTGGGCCCGAACTATGGCTACACCTTC.